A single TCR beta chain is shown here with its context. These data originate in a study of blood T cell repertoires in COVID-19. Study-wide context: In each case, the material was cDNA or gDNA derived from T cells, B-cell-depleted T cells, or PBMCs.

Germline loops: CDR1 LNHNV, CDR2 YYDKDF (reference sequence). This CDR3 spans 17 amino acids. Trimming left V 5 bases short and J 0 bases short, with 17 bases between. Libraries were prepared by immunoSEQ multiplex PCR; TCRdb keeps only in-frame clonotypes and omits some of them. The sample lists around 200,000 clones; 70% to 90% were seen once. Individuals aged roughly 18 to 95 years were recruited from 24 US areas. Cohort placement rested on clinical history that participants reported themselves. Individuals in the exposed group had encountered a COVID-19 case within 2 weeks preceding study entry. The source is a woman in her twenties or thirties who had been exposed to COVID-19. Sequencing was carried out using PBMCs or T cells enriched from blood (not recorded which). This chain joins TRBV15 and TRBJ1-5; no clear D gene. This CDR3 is CATSGSGKWDSNQPQHF. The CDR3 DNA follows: TGTGCCACCAGCGGTTCGGGGAAGTGGGATAGCAATCAGCCCCAGCATTTT. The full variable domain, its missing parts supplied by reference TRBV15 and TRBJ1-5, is DAMVIQNPRYQVTQFGKPVTLSCSQTLNHNVMYWYQQKSSQAPKLLFHYYDKDFNNEADTPDNFQSRRPNTSFCFLDIRSPGLGDTAMYLCATSGSGKWDSNQPQHFGDGTRLSIL.